This TCR beta chain was profiled in a study of CD8+CD57+ T cells in acquired aplastic anemia (dated by TCRdb to 2017 to 2018). For the study in its entirety: Extracted DNA from sorted CD4+ and CD8+ cells averaged about 3 ug, ranging from roughly 0.2 to 30 ug. An average of approximately 9.8 million reads for CD4+ cells and 11 million or so reads for CD8+ cells was obtained from healthy donor samples. Beyond this particular receptor, the publication reports: No significant difference in CD8+ Simpson's diversity was found between patients and healthy controls (P=0.060). Fewer than 35 CD8+ CDR3 sequences were found to be shared between patients and controls, but these sequences appeared to be highly expressed in patients and within the immunodominant clones of the patients.

TCR repertoires of sorted CD4+ and CD8+ blood T cells from severe aplastic anemia patients and healthy subjects were deep-sequenced in the study. Ficoll-Paque density gradient centrifugation was used to isolate peripheral blood mononuclear cells. Before DNA extraction, CD4+ and CD8+ T cells were sorted with FACS or magnetic beads. In its sample, this clonotype was seen a few times. Its antigen remains unidentified. Likely a read error: the CDR3 ends without its conserved phenylalanine or tryptophan. Genomic DNA served as template for TCR beta VDJ combination and CDR3 sequence profiling. An Illumina HiSeq 2000 was the platform used for TCR repertoire sequencing. The source study handled its data this way. TRBV/TRBJ rearrangement plots, CDR3 size and DJ length profiles, and Simpson's diversity index were used to assess repertoires. The most abundant DNA sequence in the deep sequencing data was defined as the immunodominant clone. CDR3 amino acid sequences were screened for sharing across subjects and compared with published repertoires and the VDJdb database. Using fastp trimming at Q25 and MiXCR clonotype assembly, TCRdb reanalyzed the public sequencing data and kept in-frame beta chains. Each CDR3 protein gets just one entry, which takes the most common genes and DNA from the rows behind it. For this entry, the V and J calls and clone size follow TCRdb and not the study's own pipeline. The sample includes some 120,000 distinct CDR3 sequences, with more than 40% observed a single time. The ten largest make up about 2.5% of the sample.

The trim is 0 bases for V and 0 bases for J, with a gap of 11 bases between the germline ends. Reading the germline V gene gives CDR1 KGHSH and CDR2 LQKENI. The CDR3 sequence runs 16 residues, both termini included. The CDR3 DNA has 48 bases and is translated from base 1. The source material was sorted CD4+, CD8+, or CD8+CD57+ T cells (not recorded which) from PBMCs. This receptor chain uses TRBV18 and TRBJ1-1; no D gene is confidently identified. The TCR sequence derives from a human donor in good health, serving as a control. The CDR3 in this case is CASSPPKTSMNTEAFS. The sequence in DNA is TGTGCCAGCTCACCACCCAAGACAAGCATGAACACTGAAGCTTTCTCT.